This T cell receptor beta chain was recorded in a study of cytomegalovirus exposure and HLA in healthy donors. Both 60 Vbeta primers and 13 Jbeta primers went into the PCR. TCRdb's table, derived via immunoSEQ multiplex PCR, lists solely in-frame clones and lacks some. The table lists roughly 140,000 clones, 55% to 70% of them singletons. V lost 10 bases, J lost 5 bases, and 17 bases lay in between. The CDR3 runs to 14 residues. Germline V gene lookup returns CDR1 MDHEN and CDR2 SYDVKM. Material: PBMCs. The chain combines TRBV28 with TRBJ1-4, with D maybe TRBD1 (6 bases). This receptor was identified in a woman aged 60 to 75 in good health and CMV-seropositive. The CDR3 sequence: CATQGGAQNEKLFF. Written as DNA, the CDR3 is TGTGCCACCCAAGGGGGGGCTCAGAATGAAAAACTGTTTTTT.